Detailed here is one T cell receptor beta chain. Its antigen is not known. Donors, healthy HIV-negative adults, lacked recent acute infections or vaccinations. Those who donated, Caucasian adults without exception, all lived in Nashville, Tennessee. Samples underwent the assay at deep level. Clones were sequenced by immunoSEQ multiplex PCR, and TCRdb holds only the in-frame ones, with some missing. The sample holds 2,500,000 or so clones, about 90% seen once. The sample comes from a study of shared clonotypes between healthy human individuals. Study-wide results and limits: Sequencing depth was expected to affect clonotype sharing among donors.

Germline V gene data show CDR1 as SGHAT and CDR2 as FQNNGV. The CDR3 length is 14 residues. V shed 5 bases, J shed 10 bases, and the junction held 4 bases outside the gene matches. The chain has TRBV11-2 and TRBJ2-1, with 14 bases lining up with TRBD2. This sequence was found in a man younger than 35 in good health. Some clones in this sample may be carry-over from other donors' samples. The material sequenced was naive CD4+ T cells from PBMCs. The subset was: CD45RA+ positively selected. CDR3 nucleotide sequence: TGTGCCAGCAGCAAAGGACTAGCGGGAGGCGAGCAGTTCTTC. This gives the protein CASSKGLAGGEQFF.